At least ten counts were recorded for the clone carrying this T cell receptor (beta chain). Antigen unknown. V trimming: 0 bases; J trimming: 2 bases; junction bases outside the gene matches: 1. Per the germline V gene, CDR1 is SGHTA and CDR2 is FQGNSA. The length of the CDR3 is 14 residues. With template switching, a universal primer site was added, and the cDNA carried unique molecular identifiers. TCRdb reanalysed the 5' RACE reads using MiXCR and keeps one entry per CDR3 protein. The sample records fewer than 900,000 distinct CDR3 sequences, 21% being singletons. The data are from a study of identical twins. Study observations and caveats: Within cord blood, abundant beta clonotypes carried fewer insertions, but memory repertoires showed no such trend.

The data were also submitted as part of a second study, on T cells expressing NK-cell markers. Turning to that study: Sorted T-cell subsets CD3+CD56+NKG2C+, CD3+CD56+NKG2C- and CD3+CD56-NKG2C+ were TCR beta-sequenced. Seven sequenced donors out of eight were HCMV-seropositive, one seronegative.

The gene calls are TRBV7-2 and TRBJ2-7; 7 nucleotides line up with TRBD2. The TCR originated in a woman between 18 and 29 years old in good health. The material sequenced was PBMCs. As DNA, the CDR3 is TGTGCCAGCAGCTTAGCGGGAGGGACCTACGAGCAGTACTTC. Translating gives CASSLAGGTYEQYF.